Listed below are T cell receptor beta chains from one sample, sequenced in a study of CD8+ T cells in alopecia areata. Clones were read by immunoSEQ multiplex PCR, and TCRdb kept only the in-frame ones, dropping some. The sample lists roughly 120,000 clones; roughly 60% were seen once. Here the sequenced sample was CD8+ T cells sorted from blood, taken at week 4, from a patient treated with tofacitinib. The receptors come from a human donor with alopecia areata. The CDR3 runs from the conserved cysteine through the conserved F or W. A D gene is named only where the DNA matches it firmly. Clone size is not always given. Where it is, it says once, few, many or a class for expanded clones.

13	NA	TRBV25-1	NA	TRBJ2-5	CASSERWGETQYF	TGTGCCAGCAGTGAAAGATGGGGAGAGACCCAGTACTTC
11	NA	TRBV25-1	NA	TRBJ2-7	CASTGDYEQYF	TGTGCCAGCACTGGGGACTACGAGCAGTACTTC
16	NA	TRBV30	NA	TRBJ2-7	CAWRDYGERPDYEQYF	TGTGCCTGGAGGGACTACGGGGAGCGTCCCGACTACGAGCAGTACTTC
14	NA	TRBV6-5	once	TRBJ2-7	CASSISDLTYEQYF	TGTGCCAGCAGTATCTCGGACCTTACCTACGAGCAGTACTTC
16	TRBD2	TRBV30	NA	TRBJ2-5	CAWMGGVRGPQETQYF	TGTGCCTGGATGGGGGGGGTCCGGGGACCCCAAGAGACCCAGTACTTC
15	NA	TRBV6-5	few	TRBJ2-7	CASSAFRDHSYEQYF	TGTGCCAGCAGCGCCTTCCGGGACCACTCCTACGAGCAGTACTTC
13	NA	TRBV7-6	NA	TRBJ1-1	CASSSAGGDRGFF	TGTGCCAGCAGCTCAGCTGGGGGTGATCGGGGTTTCTTT
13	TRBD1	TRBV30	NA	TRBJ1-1	CAWTKVGGPEAFF	TGTGCCTGGACCAAGGTAGGGGGCCCTGAAGCTTTCTTT
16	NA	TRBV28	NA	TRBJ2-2	CASSRLSSTRPGELFF	TGTGCCAGCAGTCGTCTCTCTTCGACCAGGCCCGGGGAGCTGTTTTTT
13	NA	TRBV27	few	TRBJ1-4	CASSSPRYEKLFF	TGTGCCAGCAGTTCCCCCCGTTATGAAAAACTGTTTTTT
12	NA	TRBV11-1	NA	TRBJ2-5	CASSPDEETQYF	TGTGCCAGCAGCCCCGACGAAGAGACCCAGTACTTC
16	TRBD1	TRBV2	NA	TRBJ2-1	CASSGPTGVEYNEQFF	TGTGCCAGCAGCGGTCCAACAGGGGTCGAGTACAATGAGCAGTTCTTC
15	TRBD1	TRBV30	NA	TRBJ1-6	CAWSVRDRLGSPLHF	TGTGCCTGGAGTGTAAGGGACAGGTTGGGGTCACCCCTCCACTTT
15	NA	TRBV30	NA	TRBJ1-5	CAWSESSSSNQPQHF	TGTGCCTGGAGTGAATCGTCAAGCAGCAATCAGCCCCAGCATTTT
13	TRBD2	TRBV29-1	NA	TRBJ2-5	CSVWAGDQETQYF	TGCAGCGTCTGGGCGGGGGACCAAGAGACCCAGTACTTC
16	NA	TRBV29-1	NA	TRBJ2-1	CSVRGPFSGGMNEQFF	TGCAGCGTCAGGGGGCCCTTCAGCGGGGGGATGAATGAGCAGTTCTTC
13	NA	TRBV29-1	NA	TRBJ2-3	CSVIPAGTDTQYF	TGCAGCGTGATCCCCGCCGGCACAGATACGCAGTATTTT
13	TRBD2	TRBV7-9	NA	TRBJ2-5	CASGLAGVETQYF	TGTGCCAGCGGACTAGCGGGGGTGGAGACCCAGTACTTC
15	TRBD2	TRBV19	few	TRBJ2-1	CASTISGVSYNEQFF	TGTGCCAGTACAATTAGCGGGGTCTCCTACAATGAGCAGTTCTTC
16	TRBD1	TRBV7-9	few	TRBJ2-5	CASSGGTGEAQETQYF	TGTGCCAGCAGCGGAGGGACAGGGGAGGCACAAGAGACCCAGTACTTC
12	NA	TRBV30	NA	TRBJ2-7	CAWSGLGNEQYF	TGTGCCTGGTCAGGTCTAGGGAACGAGCAGTACTTC
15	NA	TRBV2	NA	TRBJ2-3	CASSRRGGAADTQYF	TGTGCCAGCAGCCGACGAGGGGGGGCCGCAGATACGCAGTATTTT
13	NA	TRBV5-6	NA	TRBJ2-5	CASSSTVQETQYF	TGTGCCAGCAGCTCGACAGTCCAAGAGACCCAGTACTTC
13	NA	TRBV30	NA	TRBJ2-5	CAWSGGAQETQYF	TGTGCCTGGAGTGGGGGGGCCCAAGAGACCCAGTACTTC
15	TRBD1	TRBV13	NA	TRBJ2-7	CASSSSGTGKNEQYF	TGTGCCAGCAGCTCTTCCGGGACAGGGAAAAACGAGCAGTACTTC
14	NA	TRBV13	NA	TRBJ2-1	CASSLGTGSNEQFF	TGTGCCAGCAGCTTAGGGACAGGTAGCAATGAGCAGTTCTTC
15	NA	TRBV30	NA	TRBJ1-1	CAWTFGADPSTEAFF	TGTGCCTGGACCTTCGGTGCCGACCCCTCCACTGAAGCTTTCTTT
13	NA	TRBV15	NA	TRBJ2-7	CATSDRLSLGQYF	TGTGCCACCTCCGACCGACTGTCGCTGGGGCAGTACTTC
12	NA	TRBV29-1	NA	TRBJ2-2	CSAEGNTGELFF	TGCAGCGCAGAGGGGAACACCGGGGAGCTGTTTTTT
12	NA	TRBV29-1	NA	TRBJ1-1	CSVEGSSTEAFF	TGCAGCGTTGAGGGAAGCAGCACTGAAGCTTTCTTT
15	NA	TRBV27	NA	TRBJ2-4	CASSLIREAKNIQYF	TGTGCCAGCAGCCTTATCCGCGAGGCCAAAAACATTCAGTACTTC
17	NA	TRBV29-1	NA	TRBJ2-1	CSVEGGRGRSPYNEQFF	TGCAGCGTTGAAGGGGGGAGGGGGCGATCCCCCTACAATGAGCAGTTCTTC
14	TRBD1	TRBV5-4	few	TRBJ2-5	CASNLRDSQETQYF	TGTGCCAGCAACCTCCGGGACAGCCAAGAGACCCAGTACTTC
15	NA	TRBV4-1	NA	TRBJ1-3	CASSQDKGKRNTIYF	TGTGCCAGCAGCCAAGATAAAGGCAAACGAAACACCATATATTTT
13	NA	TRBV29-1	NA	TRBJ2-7	CSARVAENYEQYF	TGCAGCGCCCGTGTAGCGGAAAACTACGAGCAGTACTTC
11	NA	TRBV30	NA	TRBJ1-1	CAWSSRPEAFF	TGTGCCTGGTCTTCTAGACCTGAAGCTTTCTTT
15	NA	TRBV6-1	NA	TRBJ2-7	CASSLSGTESYEQYF	TGTGCCAGCAGCCTGTCCGGGACGGAGTCCTACGAGCAGTACTTC
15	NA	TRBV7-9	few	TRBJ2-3	CASSPPGLSTDTQYF	TGTGCCAGCAGCCCCCCGGGCTTGAGCACAGATACGCAGTATTTT
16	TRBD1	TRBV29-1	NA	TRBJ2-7	CSVEGVLGQGAYEQYF	TGCAGCGTTGAGGGGGTTTTAGGACAGGGGGCCTACGAGCAGTACTTC
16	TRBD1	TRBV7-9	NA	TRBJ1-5	CASSLNFEGAWAPQHF	TGTGCCAGCAGCCTCAACTTCGAGGGGGCATGGGCGCCCCAGCATTTT
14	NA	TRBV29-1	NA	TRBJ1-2	CSVWTDGPNYGYTF	TGCAGCGTTTGGACAGACGGCCCTAACTATGGCTACACCTTC
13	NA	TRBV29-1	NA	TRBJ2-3	CSVRRTVTDTQYF	TGCAGCGTCCGGCGAACCGTCACAGATACGCAGTATTTT
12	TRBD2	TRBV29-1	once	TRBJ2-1	CSVEVLAGEQFF	TGCAGCGTTGAAGTACTAGCGGGGGAGCAGTTCTTC
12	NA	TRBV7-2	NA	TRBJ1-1	CASSLTGPEAFF	TGTGCCAGCAGCCTAACAGGGCCTGAAGCTTTCTTT
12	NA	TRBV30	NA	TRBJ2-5	CACTGAIETQYF	TGTGCCTGTACAGGTGCGATAGAGACCCAGTACTTC
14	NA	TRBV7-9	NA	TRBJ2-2	CASSLEANTGELFF	TGTGCCAGCAGCTTAGAAGCGAACACCGGGGAGCTGTTTTTT
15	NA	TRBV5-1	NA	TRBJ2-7	CASSLEGARAYEQYF	TGCGCCAGCAGCTTGGAAGGCGCCAGAGCCTACGAGCAGTACTTC
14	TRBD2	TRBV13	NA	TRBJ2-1	CASRGTSDNNEQFF	TGTGCCAGCAGAGGAACTAGCGACAACAATGAGCAGTTCTTC
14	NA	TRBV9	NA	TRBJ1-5	CASSLGLLNQPQHF	TGTGCCAGCAGCCTGGGACTGCTCAATCAGCCCCAGCATTTT
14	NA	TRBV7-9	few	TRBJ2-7	CASSGGQNSYEQYF	TGTGCCAGCAGCGGAGGACAGAACTCCTACGAGCAGTACTTC
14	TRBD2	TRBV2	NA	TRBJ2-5	CASRGLAGQETQYF	TGTGCCAGCAGAGGACTAGCGGGGCAAGAGACCCAGTACTTC
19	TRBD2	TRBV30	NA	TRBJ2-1	CAWSVITSAGVSSYNEQFF	TGTGCCTGGAGTGTCATCACTTCAGCGGGGGTAAGCTCCTACAATGAGCAGTTCTTC
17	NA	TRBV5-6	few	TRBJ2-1	CASSLAGSPGQGNEQFF	TGTGCCAGCAGCTTAGCGGGTAGTCCGGGTCAGGGGAATGAGCAGTTCTTC
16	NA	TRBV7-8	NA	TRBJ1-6	CASRRLPGGKASPLHF	TGTGCCAGCAGACGTCTGCCGGGGGGGAAGGCTTCACCCCTCCACTTT
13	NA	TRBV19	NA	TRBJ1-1	CASRPSGNTEAFF	TGTGCCAGTAGACCATCGGGGAACACTGAAGCTTTCTTT
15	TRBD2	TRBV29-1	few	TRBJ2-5	CSAEDERGAQETQYF	TGCAGCGCGGAGGATGAGCGGGGGGCTCAAGAGACCCAGTACTTC
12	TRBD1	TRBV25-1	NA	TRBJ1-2	CASSGDRGRYTF	TGTGCCAGCAGTGGCGATAGGGGGCGATACACCTTC
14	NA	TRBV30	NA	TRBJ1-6	CAWSEVGGSSPLHF	TGTGCCTGGAGTGAAGTAGGGGGGTCTTCACCCCTCCACTTT
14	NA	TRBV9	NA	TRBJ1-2	CASSAPGRNYGYTF	TGTGCCAGCAGCGCCCCTGGACGGAACTATGGCTACACCTTC
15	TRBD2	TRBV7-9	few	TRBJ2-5	CASSTRLAGRETQYF	TGTGCCAGCAGCACCAGACTAGCGGGGAGGGAGACCCAGTACTTC